Following are 10 T cell receptor beta chains from one sample sequenced in a study of blood T cells in healthy people across ages. The second PCR ran about 6 to 12 cycles with a sample-barcoded 5' primer and J-beta primers. TCRdb reprocessed the 5' RACE reads with MiXCR, giving one entry per CDR3 protein. The data contain nearly 800,000 distinct CDR3 sequences, around a quarter of them singletons. The same sample was also studied in work on T cells of mothers and their children.

The sequenced sample was blood. The receptors shown here come from a boy aged 10-17 years in good health.

V gene TRBV18 combines with J gene TRBJ1-2; D may be TRBD1 (5 bases). V gave up 4 bases and J gave up 3 bases, with 12 bases separating them. CDR1 KGHSH and CDR2 LQKENI come from the germline V gene. The CDR3 has 14 residues. The CDR3: CASSQTTVDYGYTF. The DNA of the CDR3 is TGTGCCAGCTCACAGACGACAGTTGACTATGGCTACACCTTC.

The chain employs TRBV12-3 or TRBV12-4 and TRBJ1-2; 7 nucleotides align to TRBD1. The CDR3 has 15 amino acids. V trimming: 0 bases; J trimming: 6 bases; junction bases outside the gene matches: 7. The CDR3 loop is CASSLASGGKDGYTF. The CDR3 DNA reads as TGTGCCAGCAGTTTAGCCTCAGGGGGAAAGGATGGCTACACCTTC.

The CDR3 DNA is TGTGCCAGCAGCTTAGCGGCGGGGGGGCGATACAATGAGCAGTTCTTC. This codes for CASSLAAGGRYNEQFF. The chain recombines TRBV7-2 with TRBJ2-1; 9 positions match TRBD2. Trimming cost V 0 bases and J 4 bases; bases outside gene matches: 4. The CDR3 spans 16 residues. From germline, CDR1 is SGHTA and CDR2 FQGNSA.

The V gene is TRBV29-1, the J gene TRBJ1-2; perhaps TRBD1 as D (5 bases). Per the germline V gene, CDR1 is SQVTM and CDR2 is ANQGSEA. Trimming stripped 3 bases from V and 8 bases from J, with 10 bases between. This CDR3 contains 11 residues. CDR3 sequence: CSVDGGEGYTF. DNA for the CDR3: TGCAGCGTTGACGGAGGGGAAGGCTACACCTTC.

This chain joins TRBV5-1 and TRBJ2-6; D gene ambiguous. Between the trimmed V and J ends, which lost 1 base and 1 base, there was a span of 9 bases. Germline V gene sequence: CDR1 SGHRS, CDR2 YFSETQ. CDR3 length: 16 residues. Here the CDR3 reads CASSLISESGANVLTF. The CDR3 DNA sequence: TGCGCCAGCAGCTTGATTTCGGAATCTGGGGCCAACGTCCTGACTTTC.

The genes are TRBV28 and TRBJ1-1; D not certain. Germline V gives CDR1 MDHEN, CDR2 SYDVKM. The ends were cut back, 5 bases at V and 5 bases at J, with 24 bases in the middle. The CDR3 runs 17 residues. The CDR3 DNA follows: TGTGCCAGCAGTGCCGGTCTGATGGACGGGATGGGGACTGAAGCTTTCTTT. Translation gives CASSAGLMDGMGTEAFF.

In its sample, this clonotype was seen a few times. This sequence joins TRBV24-1 and TRBJ2-3; 10 nucleotides line up with TRBD1. Looked up from germline, CDR1 is KGHDR and CDR2 is SFDVKD. The CDR3 is made up of 16 amino acids. J lost 6 bases, V lost 6 bases, and 11 bases had no gene match. CDR3 nucleotide sequence: TGTGCCACCAGTACTTCCCCCGGGACAGGGGACGATACGCAGTATTTT. It translates to CATSTSPGTGDDTQYF.

A few counts support this clonotype. This chain joins TRBV29-1 and TRBJ1-4; TRBD1 might be the D (5 bases). The V end lost 7 bases, the J end lost 2 bases, and 14 bases lay between the germline ends. Germline assignment: CDR1 SQVTM and CDR2 ANQGSEA. The CDR3 has 14 residues. The CDR3 DNA follows: TGCAGCGCCGCCGGGGGAGGGACTAATGAAAAACTGTTTTTT. Its translation: CSAAGGGTNEKLFF.

The rearrangement joins TRBV3-1 to TRBJ2-4; D is unclear. This CDR3 spans 14 amino acids. In germline, CDR1 is LGHDT, CDR2 YNNKEL (reference sequence). Trimming stripped 0 bases from V and 6 bases from J, with 9 bases between. The CDR3 sequence: CASSQDRAGNIQYF. The CDR3 DNA sequence: TGTGCCAGCAGCCAAGATAGGGCAGGAAACATTCAGTACTTC. The full variable domain, with the rest looked up from reference TRBV3-1 and TRBJ2-4, is DTAVSQTPKYLVTQMGNDKSIKCEQNLGHDTMYWYKQDSKKFLKIMFSYNNKELIINETVPNRFSPKSPDKAHLNLHINSLELGDSAVYFCASSQDRAGNIQYFGAGTRLSVL.

This clonotype occurred a few times. The chain combines TRBV28 with TRBJ1-2; D is undetermined. This CDR3 comprises 16 residues. Germline V CDR1 and CDR2: MDHEN, SYDVKM. The V end was cut by 3 bases, the J end by 7 bases, with 21 bases between. CDR3 in DNA: TGTGCCAGCAGTTTGGGGTTGGGTTCGCGGGCGGCTGGCTACACCTTC. Its translation: CASSLGLGSRAAGYTF.